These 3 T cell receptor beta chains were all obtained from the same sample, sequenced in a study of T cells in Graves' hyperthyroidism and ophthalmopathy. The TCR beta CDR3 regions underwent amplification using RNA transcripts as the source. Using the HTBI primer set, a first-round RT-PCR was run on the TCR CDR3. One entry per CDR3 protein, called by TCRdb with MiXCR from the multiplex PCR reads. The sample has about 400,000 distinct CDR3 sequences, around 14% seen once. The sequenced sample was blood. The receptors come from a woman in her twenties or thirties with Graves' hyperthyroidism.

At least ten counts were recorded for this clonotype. CDR3 nucleotide sequence: TGTGCCAGCGTACCCCGGGACGCCTTGAACACCGGGGAGCTGTTTTTT. Translation: CASVPRDALNTGELFF. The rearrangement uses TRBV6-1 and TRBJ2-2, with D perhaps given as TRBD1 or TRBD2 (5 bases each). V gave up 8 bases and J gave up 1 base, with 17 bases separating them. This CDR3 has 16 residues. Germline loops: CDR1 MNHNS, CDR2 SASEGT.

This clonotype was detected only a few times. CDR3 coding DNA: TGTGCCACCAGTGATTTCGCCGGACAACACCAAGAGACCCAGTACTTC. Translation: CATSDFAGQHQETQYF. The rearrangement joins TRBV24-1 to TRBJ2-5; D perhaps matches TRBD1 (5 bases). V dropped 1 base and J dropped 0 bases, with 11 bases sitting between them. This CDR3 is built from 16 residues. Germline V gene sequence: CDR1 KGHDR, CDR2 SFDVKD.

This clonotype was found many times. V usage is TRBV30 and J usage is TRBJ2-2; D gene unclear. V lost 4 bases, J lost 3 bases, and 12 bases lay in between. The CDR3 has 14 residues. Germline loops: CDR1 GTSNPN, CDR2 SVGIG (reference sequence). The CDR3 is CAWTRVVHTGELFF. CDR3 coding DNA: TGTGCCTGGACCCGAGTGGTTCACACCGGGGAGCTGTTTTTT.